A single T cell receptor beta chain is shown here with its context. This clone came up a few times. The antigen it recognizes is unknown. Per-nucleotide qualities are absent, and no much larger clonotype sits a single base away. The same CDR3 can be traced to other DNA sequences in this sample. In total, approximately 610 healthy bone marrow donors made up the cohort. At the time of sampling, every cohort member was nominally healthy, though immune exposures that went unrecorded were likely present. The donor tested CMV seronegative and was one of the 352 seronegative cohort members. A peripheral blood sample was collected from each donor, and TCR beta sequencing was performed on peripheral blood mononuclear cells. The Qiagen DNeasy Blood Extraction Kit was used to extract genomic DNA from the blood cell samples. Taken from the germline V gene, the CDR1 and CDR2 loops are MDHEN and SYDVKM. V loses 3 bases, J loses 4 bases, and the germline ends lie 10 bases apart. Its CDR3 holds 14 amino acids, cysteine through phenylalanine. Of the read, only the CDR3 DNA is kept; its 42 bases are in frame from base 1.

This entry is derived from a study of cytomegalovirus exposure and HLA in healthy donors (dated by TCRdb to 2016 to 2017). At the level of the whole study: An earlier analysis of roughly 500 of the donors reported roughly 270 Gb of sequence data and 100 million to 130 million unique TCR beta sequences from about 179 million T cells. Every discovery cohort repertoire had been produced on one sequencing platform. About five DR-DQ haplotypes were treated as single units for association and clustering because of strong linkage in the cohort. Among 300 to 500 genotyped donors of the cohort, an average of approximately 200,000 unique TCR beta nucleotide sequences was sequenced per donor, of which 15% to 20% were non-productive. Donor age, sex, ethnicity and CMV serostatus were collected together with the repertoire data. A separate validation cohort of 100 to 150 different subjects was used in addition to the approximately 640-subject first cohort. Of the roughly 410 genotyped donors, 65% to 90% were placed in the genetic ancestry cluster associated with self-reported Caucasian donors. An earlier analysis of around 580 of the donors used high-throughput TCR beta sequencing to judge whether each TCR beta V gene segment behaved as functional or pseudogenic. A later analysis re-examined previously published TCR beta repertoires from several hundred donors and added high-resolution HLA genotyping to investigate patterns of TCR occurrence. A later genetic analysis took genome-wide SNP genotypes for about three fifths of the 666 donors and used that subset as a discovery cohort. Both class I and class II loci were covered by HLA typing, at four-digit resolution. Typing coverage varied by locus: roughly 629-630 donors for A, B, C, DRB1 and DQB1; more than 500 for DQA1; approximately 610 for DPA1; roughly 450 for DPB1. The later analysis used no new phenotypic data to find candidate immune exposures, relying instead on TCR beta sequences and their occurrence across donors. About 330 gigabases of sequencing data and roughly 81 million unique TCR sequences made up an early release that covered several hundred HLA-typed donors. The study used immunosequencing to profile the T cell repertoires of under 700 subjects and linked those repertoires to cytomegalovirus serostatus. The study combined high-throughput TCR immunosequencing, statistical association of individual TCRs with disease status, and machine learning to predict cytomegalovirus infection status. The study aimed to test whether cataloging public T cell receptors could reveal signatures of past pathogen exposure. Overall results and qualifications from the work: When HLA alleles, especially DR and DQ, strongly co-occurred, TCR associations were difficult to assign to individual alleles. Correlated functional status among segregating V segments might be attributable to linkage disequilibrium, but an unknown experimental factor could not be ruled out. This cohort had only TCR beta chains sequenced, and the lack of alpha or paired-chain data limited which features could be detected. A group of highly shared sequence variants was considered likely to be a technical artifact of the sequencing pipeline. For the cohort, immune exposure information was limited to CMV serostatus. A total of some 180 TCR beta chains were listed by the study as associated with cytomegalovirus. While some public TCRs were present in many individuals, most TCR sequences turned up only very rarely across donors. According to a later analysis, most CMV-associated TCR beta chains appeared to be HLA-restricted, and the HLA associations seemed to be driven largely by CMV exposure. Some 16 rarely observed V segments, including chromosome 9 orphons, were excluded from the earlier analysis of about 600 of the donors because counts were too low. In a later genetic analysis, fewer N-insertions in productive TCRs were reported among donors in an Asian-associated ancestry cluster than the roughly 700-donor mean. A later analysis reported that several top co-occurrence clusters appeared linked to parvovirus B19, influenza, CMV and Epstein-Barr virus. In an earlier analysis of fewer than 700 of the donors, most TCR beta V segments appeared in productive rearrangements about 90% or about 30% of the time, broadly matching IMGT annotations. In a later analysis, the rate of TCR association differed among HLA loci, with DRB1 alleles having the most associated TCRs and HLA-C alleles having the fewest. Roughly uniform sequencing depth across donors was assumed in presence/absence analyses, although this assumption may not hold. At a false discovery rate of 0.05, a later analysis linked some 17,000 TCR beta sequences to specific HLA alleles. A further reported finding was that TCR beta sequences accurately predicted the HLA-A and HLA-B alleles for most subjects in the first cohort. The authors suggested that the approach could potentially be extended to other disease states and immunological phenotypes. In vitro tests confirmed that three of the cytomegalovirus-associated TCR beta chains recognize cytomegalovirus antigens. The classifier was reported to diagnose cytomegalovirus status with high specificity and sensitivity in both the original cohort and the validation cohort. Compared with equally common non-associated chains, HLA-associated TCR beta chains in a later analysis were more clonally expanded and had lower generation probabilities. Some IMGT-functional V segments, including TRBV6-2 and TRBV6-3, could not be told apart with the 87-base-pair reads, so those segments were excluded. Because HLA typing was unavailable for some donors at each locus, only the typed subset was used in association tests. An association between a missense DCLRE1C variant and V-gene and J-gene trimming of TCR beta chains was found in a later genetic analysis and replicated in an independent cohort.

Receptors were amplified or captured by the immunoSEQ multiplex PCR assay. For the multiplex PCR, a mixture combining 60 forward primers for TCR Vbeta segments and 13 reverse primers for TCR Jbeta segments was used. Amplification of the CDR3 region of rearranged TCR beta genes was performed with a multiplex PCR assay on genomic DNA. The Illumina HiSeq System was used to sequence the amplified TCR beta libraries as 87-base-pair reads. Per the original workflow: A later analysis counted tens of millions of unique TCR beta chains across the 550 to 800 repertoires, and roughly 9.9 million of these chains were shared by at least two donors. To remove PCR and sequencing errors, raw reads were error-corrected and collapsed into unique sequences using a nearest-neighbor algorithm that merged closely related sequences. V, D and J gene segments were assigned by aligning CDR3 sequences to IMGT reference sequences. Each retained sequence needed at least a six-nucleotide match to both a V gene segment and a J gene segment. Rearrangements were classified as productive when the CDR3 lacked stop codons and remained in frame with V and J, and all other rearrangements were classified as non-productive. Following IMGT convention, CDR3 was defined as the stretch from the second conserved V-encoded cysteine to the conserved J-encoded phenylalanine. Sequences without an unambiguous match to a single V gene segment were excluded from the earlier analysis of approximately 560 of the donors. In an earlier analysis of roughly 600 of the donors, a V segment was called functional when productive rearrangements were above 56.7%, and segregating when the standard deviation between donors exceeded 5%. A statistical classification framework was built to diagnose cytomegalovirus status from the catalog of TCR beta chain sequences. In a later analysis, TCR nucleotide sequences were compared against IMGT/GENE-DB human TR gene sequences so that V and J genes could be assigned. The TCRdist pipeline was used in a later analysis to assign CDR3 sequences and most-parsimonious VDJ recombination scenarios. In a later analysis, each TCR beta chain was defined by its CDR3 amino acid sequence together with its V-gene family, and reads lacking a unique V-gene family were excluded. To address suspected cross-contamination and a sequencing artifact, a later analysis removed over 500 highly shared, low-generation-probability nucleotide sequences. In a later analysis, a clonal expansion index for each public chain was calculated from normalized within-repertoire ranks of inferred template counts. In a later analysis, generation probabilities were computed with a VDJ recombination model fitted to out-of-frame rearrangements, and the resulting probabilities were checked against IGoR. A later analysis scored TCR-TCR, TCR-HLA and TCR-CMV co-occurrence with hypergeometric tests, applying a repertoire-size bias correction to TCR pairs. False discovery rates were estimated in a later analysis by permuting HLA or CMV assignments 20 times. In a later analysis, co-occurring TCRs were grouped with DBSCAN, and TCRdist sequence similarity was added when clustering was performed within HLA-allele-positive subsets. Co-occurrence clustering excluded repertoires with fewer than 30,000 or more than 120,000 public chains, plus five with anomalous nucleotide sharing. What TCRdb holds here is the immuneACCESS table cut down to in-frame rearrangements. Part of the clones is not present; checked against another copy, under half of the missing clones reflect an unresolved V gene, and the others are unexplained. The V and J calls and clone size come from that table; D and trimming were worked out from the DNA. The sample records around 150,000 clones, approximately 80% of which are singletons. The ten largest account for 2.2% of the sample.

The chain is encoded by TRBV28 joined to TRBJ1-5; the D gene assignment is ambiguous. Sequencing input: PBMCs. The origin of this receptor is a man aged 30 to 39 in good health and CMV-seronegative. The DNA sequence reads TGTGCCAGCAGTTTGGGCCGGACTAATCAGCCCCAGCATTTT. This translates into CASSLGRTNQPQHF.